This TCR beta chain was sequenced during a study of blood T cell repertoires in COVID-19. Study overall: PBMCs, B-cell-depleted T cells, or T cells provided the cDNA or gDNA that made up the material.

Donors in Cohort 3 counted as recovered after two negative PCRs, clearance, or symptom resolution. Original analysis: Using reference gene primer amplification, nucleated cell counts were estimated. Repertoires were generated with immunoSEQ multiplex PCR, while TCRdb's copy carries only in-frame clones and drops some. V, J and clone size reflect that table, while D and trimming were determined from the DNA. The repertoire holds about 410,000 clones, with 85% to 90% as singletons. V was cut by 0 bases and J by 1 base, with 8 bases left in between. The germline CDR1 and CDR2 sequences are SGHRS and YFSETQ. This CDR3 is 15 amino acids long.

Sequences were obtained from PBMCs or T cells enriched from blood (not recorded which). The chain recombines TRBV5-1 with TRBJ1-5; no clear D. The clonotype was recovered from a woman in her 30s who had recovered from COVID-19. This CDR3 is CASSLGLDSNQPQHF. CDR3 in DNA: TGCGCCAGCAGCTTGGGACTAGACAGCAATCAGCCCCAGCATTTT. Based on the CDR3 plus reference TRBV5-1 and TRBJ1-5, the full variable domain is KAGVTQTPRYLIKTRGQQVTLSCSPISGHRSVSWYQQTPGQGLQFLFEYFSETQRNKGNFPGRFSGRQFSNSRSEMNVSTLELGDSALYLCASSLGLDSNQPQHFGDGTRLSIL.